Following are 28 T cell receptor beta chains from one sample sequenced in a study of blood T cells in healthy people across ages. Primers used in a second PCR of roughly 7 to 12 cycles were a sample-barcoded 5' primer and a J-beta primer mix. TCRdb used MiXCR to reprocess the 5' RACE reads, holding one entry per CDR3 protein. The table shows over a million distinct CDR3 sequences, with approximately 25% occurring only once. This same sample was also part of a study on T cells of mothers and their children.

The sequenced sample consisted of blood. These receptors came from a girl aged 2-15 years in good health.

This clonotype was counted only a few times. The rearrangement links TRBV7-2 to TRBJ2-5; TRBD2 matches 7 bases. V was clipped by 0 bases and J by 2 bases; unmatched bases: 3. CDR1 and CDR2 from the germline V gene are SGHTA and FQGNSA. CDR3 length: 15 residues. The CDR3 DNA reads TGTGCCAGCAGCTTAGCTGGGGAGGGACAAGAGACCCAGTACTTC. Translating it yields CASSLAGEGQETQYF.

V is TRBV4-2 and J is TRBJ2-3; 8 bases match TRBD2. The CDR3 covers 18 residues. Germline V gives CDR1 LGHNA, CDR2 YNFKEQ. V lost 1 base to trimming and J lost 6 bases; unmatched junction nucleotides: 15. The CDR3 DNA reads as TGTGCCAGCAGCCAAGTCTTGACGGGGGGGCTCGTCGGGGATACGCAGTATTTT. Amino acids: CASSQVLTGGLVGDTQYF.

Only a few counts were recorded for this clonotype. The chain carries TRBV27 and TRBJ1-2, with TRBD1 matching 9 bases. V was clipped by 0 bases and J by 7 bases; unmatched bases: 6. CDR3 length: 15 amino acids. The germline V gene has CDR1 MNHEY and CDR2 SMNVEV (reference sequence). The CDR3 bases are TGTGCCAGCAGTTTATCGTCGGGACAGGGATCTGGCTACACCTTC. Translating gives CASSLSSGQGSGYTF.

V gene TRBV11-2 combines with J gene TRBJ2-1, with TRBD2 matching 11 bases. This CDR3 is built from 15 residues. Germline CDR1 is SGHAT and CDR2 is FQNNGV. V gave up 5 bases and J gave up 4 bases; unmatched junction bases: 4. As DNA, the CDR3 is TGTGCCAGCAGCCAGGGACTAGCGGTATACAATGAGCAGTTCTTC. This translates into CASSQGLAVYNEQFF. The complete variable domain, with remaining parts taken from reference TRBV11-2 and TRBJ2-1, reads EAGVAQSPRYKIIEKRQSVAFWCNPISGHATLYWYQQILGQGPKLLIQFQNNGVVDDSQLPKDRFSAERLKGVDSTLKIQPAKLEDSAVYLCASSQGLAVYNEQFFGPGTRLTVL.

The CDR3 loop reads CSARENQGGVQDTQYF. The CDR3, as DNA: TGCAGTGCTAGAGAGAATCAAGGCGGAGTCCAGGATACGCAGTATTTT. The V gene is TRBV20-1, the J gene TRBJ2-3; unclear D gene. The CDR3 extends over 16 amino acids. Trimming left V 0 bases short and J 6 bases short, with 19 bases between. CDR1 is DFQATT and CDR2 is SNEGSKA in the germline V gene (reference sequence).

V and J are TRBV7-8 and TRBJ2-5; weak D call: TRBD1 (6 bases). CDR1 is SGHVS and CDR2 is FQNEAQ in the germline V gene. The CDR3 length is 13 residues. Trimming cost V 4 bases and J 5 bases, with 11 bases left between them. The DNA of the CDR3 is TGTGCCAGCAGCTCCGGGACACTCGAGACCCAGTACTTC. This sequence encodes CASSSGTLETQYF.

A few counts support this clonotype. V and J are TRBV29-1 and TRBJ1-2, with TRBD1 matching 7 bases. With 3 bases clipped from V and 6 bases from J, the junction kept 7 bases outside the gene matches. Germline V CDR1 and CDR2: SQVTM, ANQGSEA. CDR3 size: 13 residues. The CDR3 spells CSVDDRERNGYTF. CDR3 nucleotide sequence: TGCAGCGTTGATGACAGGGAAAGGAATGGCTACACCTTC.

In nucleotides, the CDR3 is TGTGCCAGCAGTTACCGTACGGCCGGACAGGGTGTTTCACCCCTCCACTTT. It yields the protein CASSYRTAGQGVSPLHF. The V gene is TRBV6-5, the J gene TRBJ1-6; 8 nucleotides agree with TRBD1. CDR3 length: 17 residues. Germline trimming cut 2 bases from V and 9 bases from J; bases unmatched to any gene: 12. Germline V lookup: CDR1 MNHEY, CDR2 SVGAGI.

For the CDR3, the DNA is TGCAGCGTCCTAGCGGAATACGAGCAGTACTTC. It is translated as CSVLAEYEQYF. The chain recombines TRBV29-1 with TRBJ2-7; 7 bases are shared with TRBD2. V lost 6 bases to trimming and J lost 4 bases; unmatched junction nucleotides: 3. The CDR3 is made up of 11 amino acids. The germline V gene has CDR1 SQVTM and CDR2 ANQGSEA.

This sequence joins TRBV6-5 and TRBJ1-2; TRBD1 might be the D (5 bases). V lost 4 bases and J lost 5, with 23 bases in between. CDR1 is MNHEY, CDR2 SVGAGI, per germline. The CDR3 extends over 17 amino acids. The CDR3 loop is CASSSPERGDYPYGYTF. CDR3 in DNA: TGTGCCAGCAGTTCCCCCGAGCGAGGGGACTACCCTTATGGCTACACCTTC.

The rearrangement links TRBV7-9 to TRBJ2-5, with a weak D call TRBD2 (6 bases). Germline loops: CDR1 SEHNR, CDR2 FQNEAQ (reference sequence). V lost 4 bases, J lost 4 bases, and 16 bases lay in between. This CDR3 region has 15 residues. The CDR3: CASSSGAEPLETQYF. The DNA of the CDR3 is TGTGCCAGCAGCTCGGGAGCGGAGCCCCTAGAGACCCAGTACTTC.

This clonotype was recorded a few times. The chain uses TRBV7-2 and TRBJ1-1; D may be TRBD1 (5 bases). Germline V lookup: CDR1 SGHTA, CDR2 FQGNSA. The V gene lost 3 bases and the J gene lost 5 bases, with 10 bases spanning the gap. This CDR3 contains 13 residues. The CDR3: CASSLGGWTEAFF. DNA of the CDR3: TGTGCCAGCAGCTTGGGGGGGTGGACTGAAGCTTTCTTT. Variable domain in full (rest from reference TRBV7-2 and TRBJ1-1): GAGVSQSPSNKVTEKGKDVELRCDPISGHTALYWYRQSLGQGLEFLIYFQGNSAPDKSGLPSDRFSAERTGGSVSTLTIQRTQQEDSAVYLCASSLGGWTEAFFGQGTRLTVV.

The chain is built from TRBV20-1 and TRBJ2-3; 10 bases align to TRBD2. The CDR3 has 15 amino acids. V lost 7 bases to trimming and J lost 3 bases; unmatched junction nucleotides: 10. Germline values: CDR1 DFQATT, CDR2 SNEGSKA (reference sequence). CDR3 nucleotides: TGCAGTGGGGGGACTAGCGCGATACAAACAGATACGCAGTATTTT. Amino acid sequence: CSGGTSAIQTDTQYF.

The rearrangement uses TRBV20-1 and TRBJ2-7, with TRBD2 as a possible D gene (5 bases). There are 11 residues in the CDR3. The germline V and J ends were trimmed by 1 base and 7 bases, with 8 bases remaining between them. In germline, CDR1 is DFQATT, CDR2 SNEGSKA (reference sequence). The CDR3 loop is CSARARDEQYF. CDR3 bases: TGCAGTGCTAGAGCCCGGGATGAGCAGTACTTC.

This clonotype was detected a few times. The chain couples TRBV15 to TRBJ2-3, with no clear D. Trimming took 1 base from V and 2 from J, leaving 10 bases between them. This CDR3 region has 15 residues. The germline CDR1 and CDR2 sequences are LNHNV and YYDKDF (reference sequence). The CDR3 sequence is CATSRVGQTTDTQYF. In DNA, the CDR3 is TGTGCCACCAGCAGAGTTGGGCAGACCACAGATACGCAGTATTTT.

The table lists this clonotype with a few counts. The chain has TRBV29-1 and TRBJ2-3; the match to TRBD2 covers 11 bases. V dropped 1 base and J dropped 2; count of bases not matched to a gene: 14. The CDR3 extends over 19 amino acids. Per the germline V gene, CDR1 is SQVTM and CDR2 is ANQGSEA. CDR3 sequence: CSVEGAGLAGVTYTDTQYF. CDR3 DNA: TGCAGCGTTGAAGGGGCTGGACTAGCGGGCGTTACTTACACAGATACGCAGTATTTT.

There are a few counts of this clonotype. This sequence joins TRBV28 and TRBJ1-4; D call uncertain. The CDR3 runs 16 residues. V dropped 6 bases and J dropped 0 bases, with 14 bases sitting between them. Germline CDR1 reads MDHEN; CDR2 reads SYDVKM. CDR3 coding DNA: TGTGCCAGCAGCAGCCAGCCAGCTGCAACTAATGAAAAACTGTTTTTT. The encoded protein is CASSSQPAATNEKLFF.

The rearrangement links TRBV14 to TRBJ2-3; 10 bases are shared with TRBD2. The V segment lost 6 bases and the J segment 2 bases; nucleotides outside the gene matches: 8. CDR1 and CDR2 (germline): SGHDN, FVKESK. The CDR3 length is 16 residues. CDR3 region: CASRGRTSGITDTQYF. The CDR3 bases are TGTGCCAGCAGAGGTAGGACTAGCGGCATCACAGATACGCAGTATTTT.

The sample holds a few counts of this clonotype. The V gene is TRBV6-8, the J gene TRBJ2-2, with D possibly matching TRBD2 (6 bases). V shed 8 bases and J shed 1 base, with 11 bases lying between them. Germline lookup yields CDR1 MNHGY and CDR2 SAAAGT. This CDR3 is 14 amino acids long. CDR3 coding DNA: TGTGCCAGCGGGACTTCACTGAACACCGGGGAGCTGTTTTTT. Amino acids: CASGTSLNTGELFF.

V usage is TRBV19 and J usage is TRBJ2-2, with no clear D. The CDR3 extends over 13 amino acids. Trimming removed 3 bases from V and 2 bases from J, with 4 bases in between. Per germline, CDR1 LNHDA and CDR2 SQIVND (reference sequence). CDR3 DNA: TGTGCCAGTAGTATGGGCAACACCGGGGAGCTGTTTTTT. Translation: CASSMGNTGELFF.

This clonotype came up a few times. This chain links TRBV2 with TRBJ2-6; D remains ambiguous. This CDR3 region has 15 residues. Deletions cut 3 bases from V and 0 bases from J, with 6 bases between. Germline loops: CDR1 SNHLY, CDR2 FYNNEI. The CDR3 sequence is CASSDTPSGANVLTF. CDR3 bases: TGTGCCAGCAGTGACACCCCCTCTGGGGCCAACGTCCTGACTTTC.

Only a few counts were recorded for this clonotype. This sequence joins TRBV28 and TRBJ1-2; 8 nucleotides match TRBD1. The CDR3 totals 12 residues. CDR1 MDHEN and CDR2 SYDVKM come from the germline V gene. V was pared by 7 bases and J by 5 bases, with 3 bases of the junction left unmatched. The CDR3 sequence: CASMRQGYGYTF. The CDR3 DNA reads as TGTGCCAGCATGCGACAGGGGTATGGCTACACCTTC.

CDR3 sequence: CASSPGKGYEQYF. CDR3 DNA: TGTGCCAGCAGCCCCGGAAAGGGCTACGAGCAGTACTTC. V is TRBV4-2 and J is TRBJ2-7; D not resolved. The V gene lost 4 bases and the J gene lost 3 bases, with 10 bases spanning the gap. This CDR3 has 13 amino acids. Germline V gene data show CDR1 as LGHNA and CDR2 as YNFKEQ.

This chain uses TRBV10-2 with TRBJ2-1; 8 nucleotides line up with TRBD1. The ends lost 4 bases at V and 6 bases at J; junction bases unmatched: 8. Germline values: CDR1 WSHSY, CDR2 SAAADI. The CDR3 runs 15 residues. The CDR3 DNA reads as TGCGCCAGCAGTGTTGGACAGGGATATGTCAATGAGCAGTTCTTC. This gives the protein CASSVGQGYVNEQFF.

This clonotype showed up just a few times. The chain is built from TRBV20-1 and TRBJ1-2; no firm D call. The CDR3 totals 14 residues. The V and J ends lost 6 bases and 4 bases respectively, with 18 bases between them. Germline V gene lookup returns CDR1 DFQATT and CDR2 SNEGSKA (reference sequence). The CDR3 bases are TGCAGTGCCGAGCGCTATGTCCAGGTCTATGGCTACACCTTC. This encodes CSAERYVQVYGYTF.

The genes are TRBV7-2 and TRBJ2-1, with D tentatively TRBD1 or TRBD2 (5 bases each). V lost 2 bases and J 6 bases, leaving 14 bases between the germline ends. Germline V gene data show CDR1 as SGHTA and CDR2 as FQGNSA. This CDR3 is 15 amino acids long. CDR3 region: CASSLYPARGNEQFF. The CDR3 DNA is TGTGCCAGCAGCTTATACCCAGCGAGGGGCAATGAGCAGTTCTTC. The full variable domain, with the rest looked up from reference TRBV7-2 and TRBJ2-1, is GAGVSQSPSNKVTEKGKDVELRCDPISGHTALYWYRQSLGQGLEFLIYFQGNSAPDKSGLPSDRFSAERTGGSVSTLTIQRTQQEDSAVYLCASSLYPARGNEQFFGPGTRLTVL.

This clonotype was counted between two and nine times. The chain links TRBV4-1 to TRBJ2-4; TRBD1 is a possible D gene (6 bases). The V end lost 8 bases, the J end lost 9 bases, and 20 bases lay between the germline ends. Per the germline V gene, CDR1 is MGHRA and CDR2 is YSYEKL. The CDR3 extends over 14 amino acids. CDR3 region: CASARTEREVIQYF. CDR3 DNA: TGCGCCAGCGCTCGGACAGAAAGGGAAGTCATTCAGTACTTC.

This clonotype was seen just once. The chain couples TRBV20-1 to TRBJ2-7, with 9 nucleotides matching TRBD2. V trimming: 0 bases; J trimming: 2 bases; junction bases outside the gene matches: 14. Looked up from germline, CDR1 is DFQATT and CDR2 is SNEGSKA (reference sequence). The CDR3 contains 18 residues. The CDR3 region is CSARDLGLAGHNAYEQYF. In DNA form, the CDR3 reads TGCAGTGCTAGAGATCTGGGGCTAGCGGGACACAACGCCTACGAGCAGTACTTC.